This T cell receptor beta chain came from a study of shared clonotypes between healthy human individuals (dated by TCRdb to 2020 to 2021). For context, the study as a whole: The cohort comprised two women and a few men aged 18 to 49 years. Leukapheresis yielded between about 0.8 and 9.5 billion PBMCs per donor. To estimate repertoire size and how much clonotype sharing occurs between individuals, the study deeply sequenced the blood TCR repertoires of about five healthy adults. To increase sequencing depth and limit assay-specific biases, TCR repertoire library preparation and sequencing were carried out by different laboratories using diverse techniques. For each donor, CD4 naive and CD4 memory were each given three plates, CD8 naive was given two plates, and CD8 memory was given one plate.

The donors were healthy, HIV-negative adults with no recently reported acute infections or vaccinations. Every donor was a Caucasian adult residing in Nashville, Tennessee, USA. CD4+ T cells were enriched through magnetic negative selection, after which naive cells were positively selected on CD45RA and the remaining negative fraction served as the memory subset. Blood was collected by leukapheresis, and PBMCs were isolated by Ficoll-Histopaque density gradient centrifugation and then cryopreserved in liquid nitrogen vapor phase. Analytical flow cytometry was used to check the purity and quantity of every magnetically sorted T cell population. From each sorted fraction, genomic DNA was isolated and quantified by UV absorbance on a Nanodrop 2000c. Using the deep immunoSEQ assay, TCR CDR3 regions were amplified from genomic DNA by multiplex PCR. For each cell subset, the extracted genomic DNA was distributed evenly across all wells of several immunoSEQ 96-well plates, and each plate served as one replicate. Each replicate PCR for sorted subsets received about 0.2 ug genomic DNA, equal to tens of thousands of T cell genomes. The purified libraries were quantified using a Qubit 3.0 fluorometer, sized with a Bioanalyzer 2100, and then quantified again using the KAPA Library Quantification kit. Every immunoSEQ 96-well plate was sequenced on a separate single-read 150-cycle Illumina NextSeq 550 flow cell. The study's own analysis went as follows. Because the immunoSEQ output included only junctional sequences and no quality scores, the filtering could not be the same as the filtering used for full-length reads. Sequences were annotated with PyIR, a Python wrapper for IgBLAST v1.9, using IMGT germline references to assign V/J genes and CDR3. Reads with weak V/J assignments (E-value above 1e-6), missing CDR3, stop codons, out-of-frame junctions, or ambiguous translated residues were removed. V3J clonotypes were defined as sequences sharing an identical inferred V gene, J gene, and CDR3 amino acid sequence. To compute the percentage overlap between repertoires, the number of shared unique clonotypes was divided by the size of the smaller repertoire. Repertoire richness was assessed with RTK rarefaction, the Chao1 estimator, and Recon v2.1 estimates of unobserved clonotypes. For all TCRbeta clonotypes obtained by the gDNA method from a handful of donors, generation probabilities were computed with OLGA. The source is immuneACCESS, and TCRdb retained only in-frame sequences with V and J called. Part of the clones is not carried over; for the studies checked, unresolved V genes explain less than half of this, and the remainder is unexplained. The DNA gave D and trimming, while V, J and clone size come from that table. The sample profile shows 2 million to 2.5 million clones; over 85% of them were found once. The top ten constitute approximately 0.37% of the sample.

On this clone itself: Its antigen is currently not known. No qualities accompany the bases; no much larger clone lies one base away.

General findings and caveats noted by the study authors: Because the study included only a small number of donors, the genetic and exposure-history diversity represented was limited. Sampling was limited to blood, and TCR repertoires in tissue likely differ from TCR repertoires in blood. Compared with non-shared clonotypes, the clonotypes found in all four sorted-subset donors had higher generation probabilities. Across a few donors, approximately 5% of naive CD4, approximately 3.6% of naive CD8, around 2.1% of memory CD4, and about 0.44% of memory CD8 clonotypes were shared. Pairwise subsampling led to the expectation that sequencing depth would affect the degree of clonotype sharing among donors. Naive subsets generally had larger estimated clonotype richness than memory subsets. Rarefaction of sorted-subset datasets indicated incomplete sequencing despite the large sequencing depth.

Per the germline V gene, SGHVS is the CDR1 and FQNEAQ is the CDR2. From its cysteine to its phenylalanine, the CDR3 spans 19 amino acids. The read is trimmed to its CDR3 DNA, 57 bases read in frame from base 1. V has 2 bases trimmed and J has 3 bases trimmed; junction bases matching no gene number 14. This chain is built from TRBV7-8 and TRBJ2-7, with TRBD2 matching 12 junction bases. The sample consisted of naive CD4+ T cells from PBMCs. Explained via the paper, the cell subset or site label denotes: CD45RA+ positively selected. The TCR originated in a man in his late teens or twenties in good health. Some clones in this sample may be carry-over from other donors' samples. The CDR3 loop reads CASSLPLTSGRTVDYEQYF. The DNA sequence reads TGTGCCAGCAGCTTACCCTTGACTAGCGGGAGAACGGTGGACTACGAGCAGTACTTC. Reference TRBV7-8 and TRBJ2-7 genes cover what lies past the CDR3, so the full variable domain is GAGVSQSPRYKVAKRGQDVALRCDPISGHVSLFWYQQALGQGPEFLTYFQNEAQLDKSGLPSDRFFAERPEGSVSTLKIQRTQQEDSAVYLCASSLPLTSGRTVDYEQYFGPGTRLTVT.